Included here is one T cell receptor beta chain sequence, with context. This entry belongs to a study of cytomegalovirus exposure and HLA in healthy donors. It was with 60 Vbeta and 13 Jbeta primers that the PCR ran. Clones were sequenced by immunoSEQ multiplex PCR, and TCRdb holds only the in-frame ones, with some missing. The data contain 50,000 to 55,000 clones, roughly four fifths of them singletons. The sample consisted of PBMCs. This clonotype was sampled from a boy between 10 and 17 years old in good health and CMV-seropositive.

The CDR3 sequence: CSVHADYGYTF. The CDR3 coding sequence is TGCAGCGTGCATGCGGACTATGGCTACACCTTC. The chain uses TRBV29-1 and TRBJ1-2; D unclear. This CDR3 is built from 11 residues. Looked up from germline, CDR1 is SQVTM and CDR2 is ANQGSEA. Trimming took 6 bases from V and 3 from J, leaving 8 bases between them.